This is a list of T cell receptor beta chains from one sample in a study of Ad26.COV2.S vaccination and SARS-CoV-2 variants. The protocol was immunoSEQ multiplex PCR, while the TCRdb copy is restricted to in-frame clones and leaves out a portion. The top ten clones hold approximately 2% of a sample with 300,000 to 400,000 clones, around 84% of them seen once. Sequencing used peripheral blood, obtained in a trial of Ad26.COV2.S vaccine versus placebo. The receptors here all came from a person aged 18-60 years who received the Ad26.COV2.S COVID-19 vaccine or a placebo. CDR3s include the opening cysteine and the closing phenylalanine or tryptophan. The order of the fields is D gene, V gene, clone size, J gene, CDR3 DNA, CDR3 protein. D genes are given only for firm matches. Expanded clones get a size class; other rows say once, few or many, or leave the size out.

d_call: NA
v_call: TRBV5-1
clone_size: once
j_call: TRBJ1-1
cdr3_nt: TGCGCCAGCAGCTTGGAAGACACCACTGAAGCTTTCTTT
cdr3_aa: CASSLEDTTEAFF

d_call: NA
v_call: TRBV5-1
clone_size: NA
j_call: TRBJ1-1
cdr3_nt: TGCGCCAGCAGCTTAGGTGGGGTCGGACAGCTTGAAGCTTTCTTT
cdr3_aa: CASSLGGVGQLEAFF

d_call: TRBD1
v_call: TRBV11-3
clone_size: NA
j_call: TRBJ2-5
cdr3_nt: TGTGCCAGCAGCTTAGGTCGAGACAGGGGAGAGACCCAGTACTTC
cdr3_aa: CASSLGRDRGETQYF

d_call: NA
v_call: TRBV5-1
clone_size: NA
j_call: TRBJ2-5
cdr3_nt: TGCGCCAGCAGCTTGGACGGCAGCCAAGAGACCCAGTACTTC
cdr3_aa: CASSLDGSQETQYF

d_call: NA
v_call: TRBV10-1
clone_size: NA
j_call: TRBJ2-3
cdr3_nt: TGCGCCAGCAGCATGTCCGGGACACCCACAGATACGCAGTATTTT
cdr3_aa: CASSMSGTPTDTQYF

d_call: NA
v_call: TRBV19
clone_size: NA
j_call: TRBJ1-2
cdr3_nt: TGTGCCAGTAAGGACAACTATGGCTACACCTTC
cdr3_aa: CASKDNYGYTF

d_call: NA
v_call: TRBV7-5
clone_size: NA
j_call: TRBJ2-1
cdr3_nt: TGTGTCAGAAGCTTAGAAGGGGTCAGGGTGTTCTATTACAATGAGCAGTTCTTC
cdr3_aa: CVRSLEGVRVFYYNEQFF

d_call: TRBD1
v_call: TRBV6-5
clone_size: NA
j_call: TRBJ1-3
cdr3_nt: TGTGCCAGCAGTTCCCCTGGGGGACAGGGGGTAAGCACCATATATTTT
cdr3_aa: CASSSPGGQGVSTIYF

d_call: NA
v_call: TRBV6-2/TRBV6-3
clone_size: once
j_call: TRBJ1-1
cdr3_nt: TGTGCCAGCAGTTATTTGGGAGGCACTGAAGCTTTCTTT
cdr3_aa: CASSYLGGTEAFF

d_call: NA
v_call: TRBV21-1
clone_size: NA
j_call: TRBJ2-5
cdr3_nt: TGTGCCAGCAGCACCATAGCGGGGGGAACCAGGCGAGTTCAAGAGACCCAGTACTTC
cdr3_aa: CASSTIAGGTRRVQETQYF